A single sample gave rise to the 10 T cell receptor beta chains below, sequenced in a study of T cell changes during pregnancy in multiple sclerosis. Assay: immunoSEQ multiplex PCR; the TCRdb copy retains only in-frame clones and omits some. This table has about 31,000 clones, approximately 86% appearing once. Sequenced here: CD4+ T cells from peripheral blood mononuclear cells, sampled in the first trimester of pregnancy. The receptors come from a female donor in good health, enrolled as a control in a pregnancy study.

The V gene is TRBV19, the J gene TRBJ2-1, with D possibly being TRBD1 (5 bases). The germline gives CDR1 LNHDA, CDR2 SQIVND (reference sequence). V was trimmed by 1 base and J by 3 bases, leaving 16 bases between them. The CDR3 is 17 residues long. The CDR3 DNA sequence: TGTGCCAGTAGTATAGGTTTTGGGGCCGGCCTCTACAATGAGCAGTTCTTC. Amino acid sequence: CASSIGFGAGLYNEQFF. The full variable domain, in which reference TRBV19 and TRBJ2-1 provide the parts outside the CDR3, is DGGITQSPKYLFRKEGQNVTLSCEQNLNHDAMYWYRQDPGQGLRLIYYSQIVNDFQKGDIAEGYSVSREKKESFPLTVTSAQKNPTAFYLCASSIGFGAGLYNEQFFGPGTRLTVL.

This clone was recorded a few times. This sequence joins TRBV29-1 and TRBJ1-1; 9 bases align to TRBD1. CDR1 is SQVTM, CDR2 ANQGSEA, per germline. The CDR3 extends over 14 amino acids. The V and J ends lost 7 bases and 4 bases, in that order; junction bases with no gene match: 10. The CDR3 nucleotides are TGCAGCGCCGGAAGCGGGACAGGGCGCACTGAAGCTTTCTTT. Protein product: CSAGSGTGRTEAFF.

J is TRBJ1-4 and V is TRBV7-9; D is possibly TRBD1 (6 bases). Per the germline V gene, CDR1 is SEHNR and CDR2 is FQNEAQ (reference sequence). The CDR3 is 15 residues long. Trimming left V 5 bases short and J 3 bases short, with 13 bases between. The CDR3 DNA is TGTGCCAGCAGCCGTTCAGGGGTCCCTAATGAAAAACTGTTTTTT. Translation: CASSRSGVPNEKLFF.

CDR3 in amino acids: CASSLVRGGELFF. The CDR3 bases are TGTGCCAGCAGCTTGGTCAGGGGCGGGGAGCTGTTTTTT. The J gene is TRBJ2-2, the V gene TRBV7-2, with a possible D match to TRBD1 (6 bases). The CDR3 is made up of 13 amino acids. Germline CDR1 and CDR2: SGHTA and FQGNSA. With 3 bases removed from V and 7 bases from J, the gap between germline ends came to 9 bases.

This clone was seen only once. The V gene is TRBV11-2, the J gene TRBJ1-6, with D possibly TRBD1 on 5 matching bases. Germline V lookup: CDR1 SGHAT, CDR2 FQNNGV. CDR3 length equals 14 residues. V was pared by 5 bases and J by 10 bases, with 15 bases between. This chain's CDR3 is CASSPEFRGSPLHF. The CDR3 DNA follows: TGTGCCAGCAGCCCCGAGTTTAGGGGCTCACCCCTCCACTTT.

V usage is TRBV6-6 and J usage is TRBJ1-5; D remains unclear. Germline CDR1 is MNHNY and CDR2 is SVGAGI (reference sequence). The CDR3 covers 10 residues. The germline V and J ends were trimmed by 8 bases and 5 bases, with 4 bases remaining between them. CDR3 sequence reads: CASGDQPQHF. Here the CDR3 DNA reads TGTGCCAGCGGAGATCAGCCCCAGCATTTT.

The V call is TRBV30, the J call TRBJ2-3; 10 bases fit TRBD1. With 1 base clipped from V and 2 bases from J, the junction kept 6 bases outside the gene matches. The CDR3 loop spans 16 amino acids. CDR1 is GTSNPN, CDR2 SVGIG, per germline (reference sequence). In DNA form, the CDR3 reads TGTGCCTGGAGTGGGGGACAGGGGACGAACACAGATACGCAGTATTTT. This codes for CAWSGGQGTNTDTQYF.

The rearrangement uses TRBV6-4 and TRBJ1-1; 7 bases align to TRBD1. This CDR3 is built from 16 residues. CDR1 and CDR2 (germline): MRHNA, SNTAGT. V shed 0 bases and J 1 base; nucleotides not matched to a gene: 5. The CDR3 DNA sequence: TGTGCCAGCAGTGACTCGGAAGGGGGCGCGAACACTGAAGCTTTCTTT. Encoded protein: CASSDSEGGANTEAFF.

The V and J genes are TRBV11-3 and TRBJ2-2, with TRBD2 as a possible D gene (5 bases). The germline CDR1 and CDR2 sequences are SGHNT and YENEEA. CDR3 size: 16 residues. The germline V and J ends were trimmed by 3 bases and 4 bases, with 15 bases remaining between them. This CDR3 reads CASSFLRGLGTGELFF. The CDR3 DNA reads as TGTGCCAGCAGCTTCTTACGAGGGTTGGGCACCGGGGAGCTGTTTTTT.

The J gene is TRBJ1-6, the V gene TRBV5-1; no reliable D call. V lost 8 bases and J 8 bases, leaving 14 bases between the germline ends. Germline V gene lookup returns CDR1 SGHRS and CDR2 YFSETQ. CDR3 length equals 13 residues. The CDR3 region is CASRRGSDSPLHF. CDR3 coding DNA: TGCGCCAGTCGTCGGGGTTCTGATTCACCCCTCCACTTT. Full variable domain (rest looked up from reference TRBV5-1 and TRBJ1-6): KAGVTQTPRYLIKTRGQQVTLSCSPISGHRSVSWYQQTPGQGLQFLFEYFSETQRNKGNFPGRFSGRQFSNSRSEMNVSTLELGDSALYLCASRRGSDSPLHFGNGTRLTVT.